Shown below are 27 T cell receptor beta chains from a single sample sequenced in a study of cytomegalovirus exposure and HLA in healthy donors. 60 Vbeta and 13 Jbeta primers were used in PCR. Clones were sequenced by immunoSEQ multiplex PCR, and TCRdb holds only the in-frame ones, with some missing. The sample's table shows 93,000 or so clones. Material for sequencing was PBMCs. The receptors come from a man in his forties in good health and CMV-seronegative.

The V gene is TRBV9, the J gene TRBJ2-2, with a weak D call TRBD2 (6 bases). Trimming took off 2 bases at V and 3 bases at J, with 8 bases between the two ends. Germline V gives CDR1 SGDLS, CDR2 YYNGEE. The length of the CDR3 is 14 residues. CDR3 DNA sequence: TGTGCCAGCAGCGTGGAGGGCTACACCGGGGAGCTGTTTTTT. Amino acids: CASSVEGYTGELFF.

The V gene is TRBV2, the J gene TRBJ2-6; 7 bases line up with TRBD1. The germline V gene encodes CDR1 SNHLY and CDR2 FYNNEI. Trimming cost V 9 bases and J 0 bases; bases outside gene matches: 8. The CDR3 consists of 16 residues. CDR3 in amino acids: CARKQGIGSGANVLTF. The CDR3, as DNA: TGTGCCAGGAAACAGGGGATCGGCTCTGGGGCCAACGTCCTGACTTTC.

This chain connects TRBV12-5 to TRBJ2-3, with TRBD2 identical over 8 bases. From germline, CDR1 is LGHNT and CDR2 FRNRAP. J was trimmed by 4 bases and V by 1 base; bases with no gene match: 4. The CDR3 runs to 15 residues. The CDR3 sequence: CASGLGTSKSDTQYF. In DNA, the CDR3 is TGTGCTAGTGGTTTGGGGACTAGCAAATCAGATACGCAGTATTTT.

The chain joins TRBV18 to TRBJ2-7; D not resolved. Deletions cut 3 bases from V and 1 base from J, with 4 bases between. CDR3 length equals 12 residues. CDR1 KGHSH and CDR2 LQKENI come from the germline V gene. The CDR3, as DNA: TGTGCCAGCTCACCCGCGTCCTACGAGCAGTACTTC. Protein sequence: CASSPASYEQYF. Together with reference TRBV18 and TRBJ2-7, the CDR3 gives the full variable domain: NAGVMQNPRHLVRRRGQEARLRCSPMKGHSHVYWYRQLPEEGLKFMVYLQKENIIDESGMPKERFSAEFPKEGPSILRIQQVVRGDSAAYFCASSPASYEQYFGPGTRLTVT.

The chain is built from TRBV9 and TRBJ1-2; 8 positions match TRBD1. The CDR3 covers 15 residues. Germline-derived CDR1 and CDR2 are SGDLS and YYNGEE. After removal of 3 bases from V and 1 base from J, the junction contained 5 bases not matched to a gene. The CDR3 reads CASSGRTGHNYGYTF. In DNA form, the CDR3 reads TGTGCCAGCAGCGGCCGGACAGGGCATAACTATGGCTACACCTTC.

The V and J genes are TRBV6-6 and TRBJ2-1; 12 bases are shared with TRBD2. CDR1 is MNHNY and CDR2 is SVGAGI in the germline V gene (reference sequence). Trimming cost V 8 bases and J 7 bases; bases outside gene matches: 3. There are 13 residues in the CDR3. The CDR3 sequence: CASGTSGPNEQFF. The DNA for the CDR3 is TGTGCCAGCGGGACTAGCGGGCCTAATGAGCAGTTCTTC.

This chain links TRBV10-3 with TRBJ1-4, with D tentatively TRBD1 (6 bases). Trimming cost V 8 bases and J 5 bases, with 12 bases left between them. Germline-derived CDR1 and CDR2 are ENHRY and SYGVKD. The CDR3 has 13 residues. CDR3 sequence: CAISGQNNEKLFF. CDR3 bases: TGTGCCATCTCTGGACAGAACAATGAAAAACTGTTTTTT.

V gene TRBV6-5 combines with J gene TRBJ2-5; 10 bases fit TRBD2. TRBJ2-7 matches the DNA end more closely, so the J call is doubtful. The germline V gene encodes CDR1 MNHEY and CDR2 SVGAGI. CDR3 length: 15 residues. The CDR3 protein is CASSYGLAGAYEQYF. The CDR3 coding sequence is TGTGCCAGCAGTTACGGGCTAGCGGGAGCCTACGAGCAGTACTTC.

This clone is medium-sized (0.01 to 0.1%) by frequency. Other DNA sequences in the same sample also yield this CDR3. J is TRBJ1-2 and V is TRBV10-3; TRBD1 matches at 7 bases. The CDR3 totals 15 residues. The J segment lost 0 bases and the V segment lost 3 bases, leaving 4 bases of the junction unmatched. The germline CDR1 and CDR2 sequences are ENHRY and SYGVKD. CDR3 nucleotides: TGTGCCATCAGTGAACGGCAGGGGGCTAACTATGGCTACACCTTC. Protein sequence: CAISERQGANYGYTF.

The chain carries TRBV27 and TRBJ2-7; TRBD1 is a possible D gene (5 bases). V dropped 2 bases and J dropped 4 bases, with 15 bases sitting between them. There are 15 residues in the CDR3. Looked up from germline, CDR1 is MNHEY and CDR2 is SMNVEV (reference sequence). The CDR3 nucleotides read TGTGCCAGCAGTTTAAGGTCAGGGTCTTGGTACGAGCAGTACTTC. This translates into CASSLRSGSWYEQYF.

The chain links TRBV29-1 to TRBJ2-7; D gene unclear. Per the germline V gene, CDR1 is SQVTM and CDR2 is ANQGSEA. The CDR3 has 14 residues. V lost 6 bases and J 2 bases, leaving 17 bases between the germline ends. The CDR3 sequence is CSVRGFEPAYEQYF. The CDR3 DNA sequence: TGCAGCGTCCGTGGTTTCGAGCCCGCCTACGAGCAGTACTTC.

The CDR3 is CASSSPGLREKLFF. The CDR3, as DNA: TGTGCCAGCAGCTCACCCGGACTACGCGAAAAACTGTTTTTT. The chain carries TRBV5-5 and TRBJ1-4; D ambiguous. V dropped 3 bases and J dropped 8 bases, with 14 bases sitting between them. CDR3 length equals 14 residues. Germline CDR1 SGHKS, CDR2 YYEKEE (reference sequence).

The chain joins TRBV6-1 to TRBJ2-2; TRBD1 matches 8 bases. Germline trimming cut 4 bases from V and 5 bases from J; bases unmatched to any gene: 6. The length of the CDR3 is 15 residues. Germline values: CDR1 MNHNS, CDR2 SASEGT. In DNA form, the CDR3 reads TGTGCCAGCAGTGCCCGACAGGGGTTGACCGGGGAGCTGTTTTTT. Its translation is CASSARQGLTGELFF.

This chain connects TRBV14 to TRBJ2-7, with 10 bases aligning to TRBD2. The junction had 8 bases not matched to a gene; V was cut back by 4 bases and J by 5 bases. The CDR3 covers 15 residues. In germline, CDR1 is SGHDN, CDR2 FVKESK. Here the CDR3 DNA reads TGTGCCAGCAGCCGCCAACTAGCGGGAAGGGACGAGCAGTACTTC. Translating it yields CASSRQLAGRDEQYF.

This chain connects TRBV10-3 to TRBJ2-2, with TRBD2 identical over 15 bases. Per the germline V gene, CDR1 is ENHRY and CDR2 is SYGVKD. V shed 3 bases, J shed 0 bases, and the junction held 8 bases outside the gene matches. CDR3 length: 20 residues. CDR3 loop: CAISDLPGLAGGPNTGELFF. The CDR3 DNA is TGTGCCATCAGTGACCTGCCGGGACTAGCGGGAGGACCGAACACCGGGGAGCTGTTTTTT.

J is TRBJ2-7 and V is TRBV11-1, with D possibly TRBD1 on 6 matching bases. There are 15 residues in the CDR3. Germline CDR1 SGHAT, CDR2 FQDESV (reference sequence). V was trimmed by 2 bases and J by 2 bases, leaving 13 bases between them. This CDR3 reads CASSLILQGTYEQYF. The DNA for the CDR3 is TGTGCCAGCAGCTTAATCCTACAGGGTACCTACGAGCAGTACTTC. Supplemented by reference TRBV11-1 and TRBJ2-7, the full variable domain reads EAEVAQSPRYKITEKSQAVAFWCDPISGHATLYWYRQILGQGPELLVQFQDESVVDDSQLPKDRFSAERLKGVDSTLKIQPAELGDSAMYLCASSLILQGTYEQYFGPGTRLTVT.

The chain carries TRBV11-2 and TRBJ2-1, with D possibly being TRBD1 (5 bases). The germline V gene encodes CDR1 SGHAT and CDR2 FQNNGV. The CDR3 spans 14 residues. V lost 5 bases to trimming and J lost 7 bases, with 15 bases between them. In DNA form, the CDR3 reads TGTGCCAGCAGCAACGACGACAGACCAAATGAGCAGTTCTTC. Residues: CASSNDDRPNEQFF.

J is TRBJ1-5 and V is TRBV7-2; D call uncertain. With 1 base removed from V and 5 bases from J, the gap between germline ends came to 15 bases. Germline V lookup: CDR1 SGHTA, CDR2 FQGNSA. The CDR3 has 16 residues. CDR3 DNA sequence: TGTGCCAGCAGCTTAGGACTAGGCCGGGTCGATCAGCCCCAGCATTTT. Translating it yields CASSLGLGRVDQPQHF. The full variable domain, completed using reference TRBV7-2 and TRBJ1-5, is GAGVSQSPSNKVTEKGKDVELRCDPISGHTALYWYRQSLGQGLEFLIYFQGNSAPDKSGLPSDRFSAERTGGSVSTLTIQRTQQEDSAVYLCASSLGLGRVDQPQHFGDGTRLSIL.

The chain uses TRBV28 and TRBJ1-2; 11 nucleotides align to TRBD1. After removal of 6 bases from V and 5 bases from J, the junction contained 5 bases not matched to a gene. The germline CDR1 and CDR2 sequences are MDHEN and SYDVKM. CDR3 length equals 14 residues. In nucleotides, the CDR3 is TGTGCCAGCAGCCCGGGACAGGGGGGATATGGCTACACCTTC. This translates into CASSPGQGGYGYTF.

CDR3 sequence: CAIQDRYGYTF. CDR3 nucleotide sequence: TGTGCCATCCAGGACAGGTACGGCTACACCTTC. The V gene is TRBV25-1, the J gene TRBJ1-2, with TRBD1 identical over 7 bases. The length of the CDR3 is 11 residues. Germline-derived CDR1 and CDR2 are MGHDK and SYGVNS. The V gene end was trimmed by 10 bases and the J gene end by 8 bases; junction bases not matched to a gene: 7.

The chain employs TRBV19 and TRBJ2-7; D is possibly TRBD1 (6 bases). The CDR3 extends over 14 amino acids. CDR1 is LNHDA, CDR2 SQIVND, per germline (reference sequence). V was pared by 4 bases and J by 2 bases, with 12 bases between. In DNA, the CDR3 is TGTGCCAGTAGTAATCCAGGGGCCACCTACGAGCAGTACTTC. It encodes CASSNPGATYEQYF. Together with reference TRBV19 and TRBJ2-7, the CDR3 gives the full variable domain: DGGITQSPKYLFRKEGQNVTLSCEQNLNHDAMYWYRQDPGQGLRLIYYSQIVNDFQKGDIAEGYSVSREKKESFPLTVTSAQKNPTAFYLCASSNPGATYEQYFGPGTRLTVT.

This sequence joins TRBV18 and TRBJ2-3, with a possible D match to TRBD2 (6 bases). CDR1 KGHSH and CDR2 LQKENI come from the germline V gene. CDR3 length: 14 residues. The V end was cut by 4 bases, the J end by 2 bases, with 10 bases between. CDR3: CASSQGLYTDTQYF. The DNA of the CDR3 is TGTGCCAGCTCACAGGGACTTTACACAGATACGCAGTATTTT.

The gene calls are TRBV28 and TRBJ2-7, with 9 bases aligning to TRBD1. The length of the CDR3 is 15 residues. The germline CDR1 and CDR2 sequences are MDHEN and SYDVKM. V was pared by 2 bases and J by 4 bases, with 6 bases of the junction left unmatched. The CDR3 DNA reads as TGTGCCAGCAGTTTAATGGGACAGGGTGTTTACGAGCAGTACTTC. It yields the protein CASSLMGQGVYEQYF.

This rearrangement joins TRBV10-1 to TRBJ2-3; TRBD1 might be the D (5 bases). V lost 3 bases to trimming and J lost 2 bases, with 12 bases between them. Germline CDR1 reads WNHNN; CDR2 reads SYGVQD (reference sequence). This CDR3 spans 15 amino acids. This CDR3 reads CASSDRAGPTDTQYF. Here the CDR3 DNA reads TGCGCCAGCAGTGACAGGGCAGGACCCACAGATACGCAGTATTTT.

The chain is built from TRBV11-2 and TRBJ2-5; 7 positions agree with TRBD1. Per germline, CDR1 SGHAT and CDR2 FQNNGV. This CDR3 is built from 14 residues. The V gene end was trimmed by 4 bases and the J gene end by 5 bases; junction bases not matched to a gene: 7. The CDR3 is CASSSDPRGETQYF. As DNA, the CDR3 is TGTGCCAGCAGCTCGGACCCCAGGGGGGAGACCCAGTACTTC.

CDR3 loop: CASSERAGGRSEQFF. Here the CDR3 DNA reads TGCGCCAGCAGTGAAAGGGCAGGGGGTCGTAGTGAGCAGTTCTTC. V and J are TRBV10-1 and TRBJ2-1, with TRBD1 identical over 7 bases. CDR3 length equals 15 residues. Germline trimming cut 3 bases from V and 9 bases from J; bases unmatched to any gene: 11. Germline lookup yields CDR1 WNHNN and CDR2 SYGVQD (reference sequence).

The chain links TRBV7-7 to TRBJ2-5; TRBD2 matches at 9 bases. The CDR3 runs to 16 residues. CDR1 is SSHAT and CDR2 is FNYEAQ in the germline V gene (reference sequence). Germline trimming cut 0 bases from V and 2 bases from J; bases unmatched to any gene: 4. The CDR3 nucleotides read TGTGCCAGCAGCTTAGCAGCGGGGGGCGAACAAGAGACCCAGTACTTC. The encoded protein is CASSLAAGGEQETQYF.